This TCR beta chain was sequenced in a study of T cells in Graves' hyperthyroidism and ophthalmopathy. TCR beta CDR3 region amplification was performed from RNA transcripts. Researchers ran a first-round RT-PCR on the TCR CDR3 using the HTBI primer set. One entry per CDR3 protein results from TCRdb running MiXCR on the multiplex PCR reads. The sample lists hundreds of thousands of distinct CDR3 sequences, around 39% seen once, with over 8% in the top ten. After removal of 9 bases from V and 8 bases from J, the junction contained 20 bases not matched to a gene. The CDR3 sequence is 17 residues long. CDR1 and CDR2 from the germline V gene are LNHDA and SQIVND (reference sequence). Researchers defined stable Graves' hyperthyroidism as no ophthalmopathy progression within 18 months. Participants, patients aged 18 to 65, had newly diagnosed hyperthyroidism with a duration under 2 months. Orbital computed tomography and thyroid ultrasound, together with serum TRAb and thyroxine and clinical symptoms, were used for diagnoses.

Study results and caveats: A model built on 13 V-J features separated ophthalmopathy from stable hyperthyroidism.

This clonotype was counted between two and nine times. Its target is not known. The origin of this receptor is a young man with Graves' hyperthyroidism. The material sequenced was blood. The chain links TRBV19 to TRBJ1-5; 9 bases are a match to TRBD1. The CDR3 reads CASSFLRTGVPEEPQHF. In nucleotides, the CDR3 is TGTGCCAGCAGTTTCCTCCGGACAGGGGTTCCCGAGGAGCCCCAGCATTTT.